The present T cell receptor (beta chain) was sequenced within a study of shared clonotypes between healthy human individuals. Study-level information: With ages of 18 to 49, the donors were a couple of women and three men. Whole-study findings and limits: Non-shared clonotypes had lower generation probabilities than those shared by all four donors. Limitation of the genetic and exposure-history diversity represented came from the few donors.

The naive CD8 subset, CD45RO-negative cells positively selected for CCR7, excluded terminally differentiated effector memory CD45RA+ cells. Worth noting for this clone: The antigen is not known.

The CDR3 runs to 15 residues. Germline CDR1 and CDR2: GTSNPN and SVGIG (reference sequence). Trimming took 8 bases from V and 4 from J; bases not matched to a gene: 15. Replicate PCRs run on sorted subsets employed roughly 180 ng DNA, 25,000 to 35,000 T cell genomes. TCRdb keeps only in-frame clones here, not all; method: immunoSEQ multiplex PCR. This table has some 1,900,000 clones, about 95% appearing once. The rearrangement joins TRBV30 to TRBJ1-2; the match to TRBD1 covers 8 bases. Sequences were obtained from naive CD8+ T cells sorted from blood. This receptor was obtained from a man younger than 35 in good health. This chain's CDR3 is CATSLPGQVAYGYTF. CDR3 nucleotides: TGTGCCACCTCACTACCGGGACAGGTGGCCTATGGCTACACCTTC.